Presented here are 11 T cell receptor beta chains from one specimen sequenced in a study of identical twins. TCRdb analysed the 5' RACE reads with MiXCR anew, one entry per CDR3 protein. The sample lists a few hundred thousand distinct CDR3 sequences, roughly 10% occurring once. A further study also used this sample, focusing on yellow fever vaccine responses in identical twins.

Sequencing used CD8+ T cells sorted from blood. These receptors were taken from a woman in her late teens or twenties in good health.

The CDR3 sequence is CASSLLLAGGPLGYEQFF. In DNA form, the CDR3 reads TGTGCCAGCAGTTTGCTACTAGCGGGAGGGCCTCTGGGCTATGAGCAGTTCTTC. The gene calls are TRBV27 and TRBJ2-1; 13 nucleotides match TRBD2. In germline, CDR1 is MNHEY, CDR2 SMNVEV (reference sequence). The V and J ends lost 3 bases and 8 bases, in that order; junction bases with no gene match: 13. The CDR3 consists of 18 residues.

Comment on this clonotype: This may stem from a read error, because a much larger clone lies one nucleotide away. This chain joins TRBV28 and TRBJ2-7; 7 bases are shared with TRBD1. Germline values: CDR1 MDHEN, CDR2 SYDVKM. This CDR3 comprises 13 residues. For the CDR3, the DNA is TGTGCCAGCAGTTTATCAGACAGGGACGAGCGGTACTTC. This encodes CASSLSDRDERYF.

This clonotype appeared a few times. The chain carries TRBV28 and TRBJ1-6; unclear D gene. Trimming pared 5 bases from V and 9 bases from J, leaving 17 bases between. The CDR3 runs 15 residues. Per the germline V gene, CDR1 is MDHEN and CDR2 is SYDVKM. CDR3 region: CASSLGIISISPLHF. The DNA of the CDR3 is TGTGCCAGCAGTCTAGGAATCATCTCGATTTCACCCCTCCACTTT. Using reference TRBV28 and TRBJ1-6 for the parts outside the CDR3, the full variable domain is DVKVTQSSRYLVKRTGEKVFLECVQDMDHENMFWYRQDPGLGLRLIYFSYDVKMKEKGDIPEGYSVSREKKERFSLILESASTNQTSMYLCASSLGIISISPLHFGNGTRLTVT.

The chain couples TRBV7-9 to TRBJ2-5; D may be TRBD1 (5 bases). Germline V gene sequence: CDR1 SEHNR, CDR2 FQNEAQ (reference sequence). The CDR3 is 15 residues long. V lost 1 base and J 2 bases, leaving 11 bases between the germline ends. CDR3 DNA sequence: TGTGCCAGCAGCTTAGTCGAAGACAGTCAAGAGACCCAGTACTTC. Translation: CASSLVEDSQETQYF.

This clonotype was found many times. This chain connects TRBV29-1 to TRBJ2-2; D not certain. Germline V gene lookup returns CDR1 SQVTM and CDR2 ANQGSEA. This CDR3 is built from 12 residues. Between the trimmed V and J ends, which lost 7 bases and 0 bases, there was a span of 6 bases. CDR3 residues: CSARPNTGELFF. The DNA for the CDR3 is TGCAGCGCCAGACCGAACACCGGGGAGCTGTTTTTT.

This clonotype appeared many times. CDR3 sequence (DNA): TGTGCCACCAGTGCTAGCGGGCCCTACGAGCAGTACTTC. Translating it yields CATSASGPYEQYF. The V and J genes are TRBV15 and TRBJ2-7, with TRBD2 matching over 8 bases. Looked up from germline, CDR1 is LNHNV and CDR2 is YYDKDF (reference sequence). CDR3 length: 13 residues. The junction had 3 bases not matched to a gene; V was cut back by 6 bases and J by 2 bases.

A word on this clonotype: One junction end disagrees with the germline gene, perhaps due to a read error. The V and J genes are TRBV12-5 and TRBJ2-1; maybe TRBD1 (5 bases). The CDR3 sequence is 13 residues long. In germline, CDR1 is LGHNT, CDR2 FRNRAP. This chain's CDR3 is CASGLDPHPETEF. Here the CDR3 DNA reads TGTGCTAGTGGTTTGGACCCTCATCCCGAGACAGAATTC.

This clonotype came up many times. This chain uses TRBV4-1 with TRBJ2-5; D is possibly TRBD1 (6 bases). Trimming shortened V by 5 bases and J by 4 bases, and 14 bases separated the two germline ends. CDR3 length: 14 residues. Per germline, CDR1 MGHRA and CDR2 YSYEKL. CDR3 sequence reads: CASSDRDISETQYF. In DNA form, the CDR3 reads TGCGCCAGCAGCGACCGGGACATCTCAGAGACCCAGTACTTC.

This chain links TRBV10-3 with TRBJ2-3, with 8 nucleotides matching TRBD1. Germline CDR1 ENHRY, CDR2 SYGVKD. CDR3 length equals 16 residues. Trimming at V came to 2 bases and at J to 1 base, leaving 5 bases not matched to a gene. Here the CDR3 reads CAISEITGGGTDTQYF. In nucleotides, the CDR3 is TGTGCCATCAGTGAGATTACAGGGGGAGGCACAGATACGCAGTATTTT.

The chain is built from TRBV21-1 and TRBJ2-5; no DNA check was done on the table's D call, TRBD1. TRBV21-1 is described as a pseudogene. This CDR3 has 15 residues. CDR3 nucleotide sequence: TGTGCCAGCAGCGGCCAGAGACAGACGCAAGAGACCCAGTACTTC. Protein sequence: CASSGQRQTQETQYF.

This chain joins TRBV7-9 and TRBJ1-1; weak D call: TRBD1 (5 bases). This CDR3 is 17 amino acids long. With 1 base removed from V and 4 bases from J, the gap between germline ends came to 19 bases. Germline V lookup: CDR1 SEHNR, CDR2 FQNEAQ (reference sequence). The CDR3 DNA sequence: TGTGCCAGCAGCTTAGTCGAAGGGGTTGGTCTCGCCACTGAAGCTTTCTTT. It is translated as CASSLVEGVGLATEAFF. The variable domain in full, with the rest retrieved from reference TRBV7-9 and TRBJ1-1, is DTGVSQNPRHKITKRGQNVTFRCDPISEHNRLYWYRQTLGQGPEFLTYFQNEAQLEKSRLLSDRFSAERPKGSFSTLEIQRTEQGDSAMYLCASSLVEGVGLATEAFFGQGTRLTVV.